The 18 T cell receptor beta chains below all came from one sample that was sequenced in a study of shared clonotypes between healthy human individuals. Here immunoSEQ multiplex PCR was the method, and the copy in TCRdb shows in-frame clones only, minus some. This table has some 1,900,000 clones, approximately 95% appearing once. CD45RO-negative cells were positively selected for CCR7, leaving out terminally differentiated effector memory CD45RA+ cells. The source material was naive CD8+ T cells sorted from blood. These receptors were obtained from a young man in good health.

For this clone: This specimen includes other DNA sequences encoding the same CDR3. The CDR3 bases are TGTGCCAGCAGCCTGACAGGGGGTTACGAAAAACTGTTTTTT. This gives the protein CASSLTGGYEKLFF. The chain links TRBV7-6 to TRBJ1-4; 9 bases fit TRBD1. Looked up from germline, CDR1 is SGHVS and CDR2 is FNYEAQ. CDR3 length: 14 amino acids. The V and J ends lost 5 bases and 8 bases, in that order; junction bases with no gene match: 6.

This chain uses TRBV4-1 with TRBJ2-5, with 8 bases matching TRBD2. The CDR3 has 14 residues. The V and J ends lost 2 bases and 5 bases, in that order; junction bases with no gene match: 4. Germline V gene sequence: CDR1 MGHRA, CDR2 YSYEKL. This chain's CDR3 is CASSQRLATETQYF. The CDR3, as DNA: TGCGCCAGCAGCCAAAGACTAGCGACGGAGACCCAGTACTTC.

The chain joins TRBV6-6 to TRBJ2-1; tentative D call: TRBD2 (5 bases). CDR3 length: 13 residues. CDR1 MNHNY and CDR2 SVGAGI come from the germline V gene (reference sequence). Between the trimmed V and J ends, which lost 6 bases and 5 bases, there was a span of 11 bases. The CDR3 loop is CASSREYDNEQFF. CDR3 in DNA: TGTGCCAGCAGCCGGGAATACGACAATGAGCAGTTCTTC.

The table lists this clone with a count of one. The chain couples TRBV6-5 to TRBJ1-1; D is unresolved. The germline V and J ends were trimmed by 6 bases and 1 base, with 12 bases remaining between them. Germline loops: CDR1 MNHEY, CDR2 SVGAGI. CDR3 length equals 14 residues. The CDR3 DNA follows: TGTGCCAGCAGCCCAATTGACCCGAACACTGAAGCTTTCTTT. This codes for CASSPIDPNTEAFF.

Concerning this clone: Additional DNA sequences in this sample encode the identical CDR3. The V gene is TRBV5-1, the J gene TRBJ2-7, with 7 bases fitting TRBD1. With 4 bases clipped from V and 2 bases from J, the junction kept 6 bases outside the gene matches. Germline values: CDR1 SGHRS, CDR2 YFSETQ. This CDR3 spans 14 amino acids. The CDR3 DNA is TGCGCCAGCAGCCTAACAGACAGGGCCTACGAGCAGTACTTC. Its translation is CASSLTDRAYEQYF.

V is TRBV7-9 and J is TRBJ1-1; D is unresolved. This CDR3 spans 11 amino acids. V gave up 6 bases and J gave up 8 bases, with 10 bases separating them. CDR1 SEHNR and CDR2 FQNEAQ come from the germline V gene (reference sequence). This chain's CDR3 is CASSPTIEAFF. In DNA, the CDR3 is TGTGCCAGCAGTCCCACTATAGAAGCTTTCTTT.

The CDR3 nucleotides are TGCAGTGGGCTTCGGCCCCAGCATTTT. Its translation: CSGLRPQHF. The genes are TRBV20-1 and TRBJ1-5, with unresolved D. Between the trimmed V and J ends, which lost 7 bases and 9 bases, there was a span of 7 bases. CDR3 length: 9 amino acids. Germline assignment: CDR1 DFQATT and CDR2 SNEGSKA (reference sequence).

V and J are TRBV19 and TRBJ2-7; 12 bases align to TRBD1. V shed 7 bases and J 6 bases; nucleotides not matched to a gene: 10. This CDR3 is 15 amino acids long. Per the germline V gene, CDR1 is LNHDA and CDR2 is SQIVND (reference sequence). CDR3 DNA sequence: TGTGCCAGTACCCATACGGGACAGGGGGCCGGCGAGCAGTACTTC. It codes for CASTHTGQGAGEQYF. Supplemented by reference TRBV19 and TRBJ2-7, the full variable domain reads DGGITQSPKYLFRKEGQNVTLSCEQNLNHDAMYWYRQDPGQGLRLIYYSQIVNDFQKGDIAEGYSVSREKKESFPLTVTSAQKNPTAFYLCASTHTGQGAGEQYFGPGTRLTVT.

The rearrangement joins TRBV4-1 to TRBJ2-7; D ambiguous. The CDR3 sequence is 12 residues long. The V and J ends lost 2 bases and 7 bases respectively, with 9 bases between them. Germline CDR1 MGHRA, CDR2 YSYEKL. The CDR3 spells CASSQRSGEQYF. DNA of the CDR3: TGCGCCAGCAGCCAAAGATCGGGTGAGCAGTACTTC.

The chain uses TRBV5-4 and TRBJ2-1, with D unresolved. Per germline, CDR1 SGHNT and CDR2 YYREEE (reference sequence). CDR3 length equals 13 residues. V dropped 1 base and J dropped 5 bases, with 7 bases sitting between them. Here the CDR3 reads CASSLSQNNEQFF. In nucleotides, the CDR3 is TGTGCCAGCAGCTTGAGTCAGAACAATGAGCAGTTCTTC.

The chain uses TRBV10-1 and TRBJ2-1, with TRBD2 as a possible D gene (6 bases). Between the trimmed V and J ends, which lost 0 bases and 7 bases, there was a span of 16 bases. CDR3 length equals 16 residues. Germline CDR1 is WNHNN and CDR2 is SYGVQD (reference sequence). Here the CDR3 DNA reads TGCGCCAGCAGTGAGTCTAGCGGCGAAGGGTGGAATGAGCAGTTCTTC. It translates to CASSESSGEGWNEQFF.

The chain employs TRBV18 and TRBJ2-3; D is unclear. The CDR3 length is 14 residues. Germline-derived CDR1 and CDR2 are KGHSH and LQKENI. Trimming took 4 bases from V and 0 from J, leaving 8 bases between them. The CDR3 spells CASSQTSSTDTQYF. Here the CDR3 DNA reads TGTGCCAGCTCACAAACCTCTAGCACAGATACGCAGTATTTT.

V gene TRBV27 combines with J gene TRBJ1-1, with 9 bases identical to TRBD1. The CDR3 sequence is 16 residues long. CDR1 and CDR2 (germline): MNHEY, SMNVEV (reference sequence). With 4 bases clipped from V and 2 bases from J, the junction kept 8 bases outside the gene matches. The CDR3 loop is CASSWGQGGGNTEAFF. DNA for the CDR3: TGTGCCAGCAGTTGGGGACAGGGAGGGGGAAACACTGAAGCTTTCTTT.

The chain joins TRBV27 to TRBJ2-7; D perhaps matches TRBD1 (7 bases). The germline gives CDR1 MNHEY, CDR2 SMNVEV (reference sequence). This CDR3 spans 15 amino acids. Trimming took off 6 bases at V and 3 bases at J, with 18 bases between the two ends. CDR3: CASSLGGGGIYEQYF. The CDR3 region has the DNA TGTGCCAGCAGCCTAGGAGGAGGGGGCATCTACGAGCAGTACTTC.

The CDR3 coding sequence is TGTGCCACCAGCAGAGATGGGGAGCACTACGAGCAGTACTTC. Its protein is CATSRDGEHYEQYF. The chain employs TRBV15 and TRBJ2-7, with D perhaps TRBD2 (5 bases). The CDR3 sequence is 14 residues long. The V end lost 0 bases, the J end lost 3 bases, and 9 bases lay between the germline ends. Germline loops: CDR1 LNHNV, CDR2 YYDKDF (reference sequence).

About this clone itself: The sample contains more than one DNA sequence encoding this CDR3. The V gene is TRBV5-1, the J gene TRBJ2-7; D may match TRBD1 or TRBD2 (6 bases each). V lost 0 bases, J lost 0 bases, and 10 bases lay in between. The CDR3 consists of 15 residues. Germline-derived CDR1 and CDR2 are SGHRS and YFSETQ. The CDR3 spells CASSLAPGASYEQYF. In nucleotides, the CDR3 is TGCGCCAGCAGCTTGGCCCCGGGGGCCTCCTACGAGCAGTACTTC. Full variable domain (remainder filled in from reference TRBV5-1 and TRBJ2-7): KAGVTQTPRYLIKTRGQQVTLSCSPISGHRSVSWYQQTPGQGLQFLFEYFSETQRNKGNFPGRFSGRQFSNSRSEMNVSTLELGDSALYLCASSLAPGASYEQYFGPGTRLTVT.

The rearrangement joins TRBV13 to TRBJ1-1, with a possible D match to TRBD1 (5 bases). There are 15 residues in the CDR3. The V gene's germline CDR1 is PRHDT and CDR2 FYEKMQ (reference sequence). Trimming took off 5 bases at V and 5 bases at J, with 18 bases between the two ends. The CDR3 loop is CASSAPGRSETEAFF. For the CDR3, the DNA is TGTGCCAGCAGCGCCCCAGGGAGGTCGGAGACTGAAGCTTTCTTT.

In regard to this clone: One end of the junction does not line up with germline, which may come from a read error. V is TRBV7-7 and J is TRBJ2-1, with D tentatively TRBD1 or TRBD2 (5 bases each). The CDR3 totals 16 residues. Germline V lookup: CDR1 SSHAT, CDR2 FNYEAQ (reference sequence). The CDR3 here is CASSLRGPIAVHEQFF. The CDR3, as DNA: TGTGCTAGCAGCTTGAGGGGCCCCATAGCTGTCCATGAGCAGTTCTTC. The variable domain in full, completed from reference TRBV7-7 and TRBJ2-1, reads GAGVSQSPRYKVTKRGQDVTLRCDPISSHATLYWYQQALGQGPEFLTYFNYEAQPDKSGLPSDRFSAERPEGSISTLTIQRTEQRDSAMYRCASSLRGPIAVHEQFFGPGTRLTVL.